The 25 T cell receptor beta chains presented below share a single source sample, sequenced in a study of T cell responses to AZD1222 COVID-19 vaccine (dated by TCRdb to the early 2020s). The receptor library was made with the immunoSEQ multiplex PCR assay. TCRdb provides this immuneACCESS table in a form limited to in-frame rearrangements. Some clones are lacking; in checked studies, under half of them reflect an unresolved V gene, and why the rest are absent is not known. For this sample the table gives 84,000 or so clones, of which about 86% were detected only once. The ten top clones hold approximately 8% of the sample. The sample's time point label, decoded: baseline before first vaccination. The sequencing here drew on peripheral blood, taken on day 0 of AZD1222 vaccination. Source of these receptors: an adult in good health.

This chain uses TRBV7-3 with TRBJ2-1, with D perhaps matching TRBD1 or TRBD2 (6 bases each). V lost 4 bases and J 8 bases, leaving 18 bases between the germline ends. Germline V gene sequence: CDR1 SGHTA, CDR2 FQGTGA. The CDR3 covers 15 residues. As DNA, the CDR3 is TGTGCCAGCAGCTCGCGGGGAGTCGCAGGGGATGAGCAGTTCTTC. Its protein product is CASSSRGVAGDEQFF. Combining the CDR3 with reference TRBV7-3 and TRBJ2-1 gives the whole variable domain GAGVSQTPSNKVTEKGKYVELRCDPISGHTALYWYRQSLGQGPEFLIYFQGTGAADDSGLPNDRFFAVRPEGSVSTLKIQRTERGDSAVYLCASSSRGVAGDEQFFGPGTRLTVL.

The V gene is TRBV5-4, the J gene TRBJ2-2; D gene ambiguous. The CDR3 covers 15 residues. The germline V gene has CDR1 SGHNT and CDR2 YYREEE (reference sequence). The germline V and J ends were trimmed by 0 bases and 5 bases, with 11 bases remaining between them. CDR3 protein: CASSLGEQLTGELFF. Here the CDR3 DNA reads TGTGCCAGCAGCTTGGGTGAACAGCTTACCGGGGAGCTGTTTTTT.

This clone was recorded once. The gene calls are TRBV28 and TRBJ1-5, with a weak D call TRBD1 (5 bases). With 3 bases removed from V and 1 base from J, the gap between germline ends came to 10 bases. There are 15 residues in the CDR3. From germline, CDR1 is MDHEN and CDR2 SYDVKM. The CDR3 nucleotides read TGTGCCAGCAGTTTTTGGGGGGAAAGCAATCAGCCCCAGCATTTT. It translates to CASSFWGESNQPQHF.

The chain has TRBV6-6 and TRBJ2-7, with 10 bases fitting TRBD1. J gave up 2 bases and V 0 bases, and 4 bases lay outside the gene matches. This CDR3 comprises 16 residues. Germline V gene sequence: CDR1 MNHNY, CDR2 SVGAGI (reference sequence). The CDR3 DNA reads TGTGCCAGCAGTTACTCCGGACAGGGGGGAGCCTACGAGCAGTACTTC. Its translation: CASSYSGQGGAYEQYF.

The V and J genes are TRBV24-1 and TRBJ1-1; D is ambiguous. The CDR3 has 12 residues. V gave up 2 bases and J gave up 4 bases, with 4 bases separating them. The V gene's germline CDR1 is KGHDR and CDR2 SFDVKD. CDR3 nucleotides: TGTGCCACCAGTGATTATGGCACTGAAGCTTTCTTT. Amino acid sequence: CATSDYGTEAFF.

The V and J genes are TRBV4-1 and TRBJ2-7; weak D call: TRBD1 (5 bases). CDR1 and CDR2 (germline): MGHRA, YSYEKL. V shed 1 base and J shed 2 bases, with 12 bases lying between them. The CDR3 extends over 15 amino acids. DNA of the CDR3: TGCGCCAGCAGCCAAGGCTGGTCAGGGACCTACGAGCAGTACTTC. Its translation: CASSQGWSGTYEQYF.

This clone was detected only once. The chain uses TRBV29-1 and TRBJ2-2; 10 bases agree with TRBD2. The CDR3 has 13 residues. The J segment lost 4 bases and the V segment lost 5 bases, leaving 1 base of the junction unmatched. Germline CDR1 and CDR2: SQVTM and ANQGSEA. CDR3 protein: CSVKREGTGELFF. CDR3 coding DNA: TGCAGCGTTAAGCGGGAGGGCACCGGGGAGCTGTTTTTT.

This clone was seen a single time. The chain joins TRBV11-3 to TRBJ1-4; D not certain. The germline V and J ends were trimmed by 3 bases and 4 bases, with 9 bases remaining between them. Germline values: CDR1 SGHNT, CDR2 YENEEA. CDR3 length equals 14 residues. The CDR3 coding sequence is TGTGCCAGCAGCTTGGGCAGCTTTAATGAAAAACTGTTTTTT. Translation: CASSLGSFNEKLFF.

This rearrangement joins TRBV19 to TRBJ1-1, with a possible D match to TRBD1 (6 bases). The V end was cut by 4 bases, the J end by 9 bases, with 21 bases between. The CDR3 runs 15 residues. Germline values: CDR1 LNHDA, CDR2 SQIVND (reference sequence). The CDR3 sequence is CASSTTGSLIAKAFF. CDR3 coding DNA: TGTGCCAGTAGTACTACAGGGTCGCTTATCGCTAAAGCTTTCTTT.

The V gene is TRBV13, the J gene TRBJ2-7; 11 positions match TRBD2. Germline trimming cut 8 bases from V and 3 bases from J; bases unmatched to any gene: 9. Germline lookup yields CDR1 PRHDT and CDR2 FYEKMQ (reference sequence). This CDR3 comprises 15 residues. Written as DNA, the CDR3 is TGTGCCAGCTCAATTGGGACTAGCGGAATCTACGAGCAGTACTTC. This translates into CASSIGTSGIYEQYF.

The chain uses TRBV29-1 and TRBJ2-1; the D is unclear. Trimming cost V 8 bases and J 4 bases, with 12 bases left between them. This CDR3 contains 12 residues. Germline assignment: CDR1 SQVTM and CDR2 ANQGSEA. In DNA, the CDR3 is TGCAGCCCGTCAGACGGGTACAATGAGCAGTTCTTC. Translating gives CSPSDGYNEQFF.

This chain's CDR3 is CASPGRPDTQYF. For the CDR3, the DNA is TGTGCCAGCCCCGGACGTCCAGATACGCAGTATTTT. This chain joins TRBV27 and TRBJ2-3; D gene uncertain. The CDR3 has 12 amino acids. The germline gives CDR1 MNHEY, CDR2 SMNVEV (reference sequence). Trimming stripped 8 bases from V and 4 bases from J, with 10 bases between.

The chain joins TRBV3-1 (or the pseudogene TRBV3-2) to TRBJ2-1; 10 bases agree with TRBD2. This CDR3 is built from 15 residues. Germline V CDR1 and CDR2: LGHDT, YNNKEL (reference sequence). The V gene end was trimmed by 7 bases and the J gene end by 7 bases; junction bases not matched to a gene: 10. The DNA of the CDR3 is TGTGCCAGCACCTCAAGCGGGAGGGCGGGAAATGAGCAGTTCTTC. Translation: CASTSSGRAGNEQFF.

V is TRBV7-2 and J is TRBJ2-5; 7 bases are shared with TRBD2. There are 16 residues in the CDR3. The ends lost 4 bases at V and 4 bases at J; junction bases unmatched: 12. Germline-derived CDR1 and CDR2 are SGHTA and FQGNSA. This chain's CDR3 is CASSYPRETSRETQYF. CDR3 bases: TGTGCCAGCAGCTACCCCCGGGAGACTAGCCGAGAGACCCAGTACTTC.

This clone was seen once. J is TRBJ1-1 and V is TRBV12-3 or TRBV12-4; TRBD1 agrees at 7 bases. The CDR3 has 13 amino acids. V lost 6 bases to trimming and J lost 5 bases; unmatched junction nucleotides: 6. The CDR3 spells CASSLNRGTEAFF. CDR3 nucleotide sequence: TGTGCCAGCAGCCTCAACAGGGGAACTGAAGCTTTCTTT.

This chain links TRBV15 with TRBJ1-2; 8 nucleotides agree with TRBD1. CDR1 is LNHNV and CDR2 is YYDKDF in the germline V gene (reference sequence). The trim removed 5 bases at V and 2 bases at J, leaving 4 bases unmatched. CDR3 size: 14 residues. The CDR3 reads CATSSDRANYGYTF. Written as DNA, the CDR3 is TGTGCCACCAGCTCGGACAGGGCAAACTATGGCTACACCTTC. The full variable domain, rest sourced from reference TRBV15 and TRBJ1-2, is DAMVIQNPRYQVTQFGKPVTLSCSQTLNHNVMYWYQQKSSQAPKLLFHYYDKDFNNEADTPDNFQSRRPNTSFCFLDIRSPGLGDTAMYLCATSSDRANYGYTFGSGTRLTVV.

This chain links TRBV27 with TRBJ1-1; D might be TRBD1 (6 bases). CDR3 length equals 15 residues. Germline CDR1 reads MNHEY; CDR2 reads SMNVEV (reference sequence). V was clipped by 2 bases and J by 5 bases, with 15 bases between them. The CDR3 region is CASSLKVRGVTEAFF. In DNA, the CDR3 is TGTGCCAGCAGTTTAAAGGTCAGGGGAGTAACTGAAGCTTTCTTT.

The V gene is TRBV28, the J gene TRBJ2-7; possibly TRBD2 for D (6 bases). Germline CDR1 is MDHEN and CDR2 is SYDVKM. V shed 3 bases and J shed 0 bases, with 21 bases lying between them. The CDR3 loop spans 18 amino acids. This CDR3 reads CASSFRFKRRVSSYEQYF. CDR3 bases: TGTGCCAGCAGTTTTAGATTTAAGCGGAGGGTATCCTCCTACGAGCAGTACTTC.

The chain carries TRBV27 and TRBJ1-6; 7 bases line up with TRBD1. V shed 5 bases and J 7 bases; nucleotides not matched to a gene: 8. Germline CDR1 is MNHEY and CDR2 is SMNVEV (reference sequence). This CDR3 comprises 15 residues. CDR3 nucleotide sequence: TGTGCCAGCAGTCGAGGACAGGTCCGAAATTCACCCCTCCACTTT. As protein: CASSRGQVRNSPLHF.

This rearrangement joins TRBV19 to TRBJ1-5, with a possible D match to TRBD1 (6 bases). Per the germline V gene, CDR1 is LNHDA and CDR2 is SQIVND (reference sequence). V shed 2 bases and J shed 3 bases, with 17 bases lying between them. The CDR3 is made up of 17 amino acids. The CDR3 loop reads CASSILGAGATNQPQHF. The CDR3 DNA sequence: TGTGCCAGTAGTATATTGGGTGCAGGGGCAACCAATCAGCCCCAGCATTTT.

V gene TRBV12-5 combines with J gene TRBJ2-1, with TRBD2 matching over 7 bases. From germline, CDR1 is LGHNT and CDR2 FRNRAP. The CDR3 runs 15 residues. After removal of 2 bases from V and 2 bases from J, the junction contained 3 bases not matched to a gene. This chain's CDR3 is CASGLSREPYNEQFF. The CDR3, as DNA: TGTGCTAGTGGTTTGTCGCGGGAGCCCTACAATGAGCAGTTCTTC.

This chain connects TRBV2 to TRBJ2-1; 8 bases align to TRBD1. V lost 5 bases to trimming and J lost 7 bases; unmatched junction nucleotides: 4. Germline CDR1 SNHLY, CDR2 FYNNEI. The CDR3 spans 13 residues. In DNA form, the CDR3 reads TGTGCCAGCAGTTCGGACAGGGCTAATGAGCAGTTCTTC. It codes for CASSSDRANEQFF.

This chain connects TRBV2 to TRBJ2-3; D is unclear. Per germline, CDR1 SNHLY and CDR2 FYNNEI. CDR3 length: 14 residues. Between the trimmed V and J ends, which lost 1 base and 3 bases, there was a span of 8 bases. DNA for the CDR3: TGTGCCAGCAGTGAAGGTCTAGAGACAGATACGCAGTATTTT. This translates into CASSEGLETDTQYF. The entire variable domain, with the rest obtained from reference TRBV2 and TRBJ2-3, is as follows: EPEVTQTPSHQVTQMGQEVILRCVPISNHLYFYWYRQILGQKVEFLVSFYNNEISEKSEIFDDQFSVERPDGSNFTLKIRSTKLEDSAMYFCASSEGLETDTQYFGPGTRLTVL.

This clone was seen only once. CDR3 in amino acids: CASSLRTETSYEQYF. As DNA, the CDR3 is TGTGCCAGCAGTTTAAGGACAGAGACCTCCTACGAGCAGTACTTC. The chain combines TRBV27 with TRBJ2-7, with D maybe TRBD1 (6 bases). The V end was cut by 2 bases, the J end by 0 bases, with 11 bases between. CDR1 and CDR2 from the germline V gene are MNHEY and SMNVEV (reference sequence). The CDR3 runs 15 residues.

The CDR3 region is CASSGQGIDTQYF. CDR3 nucleotides: TGCGCCAGCAGCGGGCAGGGCATAGATACGCAGTATTTT. The genes are TRBV5-1 and TRBJ2-3, with D tentatively TRBD1 (5 bases). Trimming stripped 4 bases from V and 5 bases from J, with 11 bases between. Germline CDR1 SGHRS, CDR2 YFSETQ. This CDR3 contains 13 residues. Filled out from reference TRBV5-1 and TRBJ2-3, the complete variable domain reads KAGVTQTPRYLIKTRGQQVTLSCSPISGHRSVSWYQQTPGQGLQFLFEYFSETQRNKGNFPGRFSGRQFSNSRSEMNVSTLELGDSALYLCASSGQGIDTQYFGPGTRLTVL.